The text below deals with one T cell receptor (beta chain). The CDR3 has 19 residues. Per germline, CDR1 SGHNT and CDR2 YENEEA. Trimming cost V 1 base and J 5 bases; bases outside gene matches: 10. This sample stems from a study of blood T cell repertoires in COVID-19. Study as a whole: From the United States, Italy and Spain came samples of acute and convalescent COVID-19.

In the original processing: Nucleated cell counts were estimated from reference gene primer amplification. Assay used: immunoSEQ multiplex PCR; TCRdb lists only in-frame clones, some missing. V and J calls and clone size are as listed in that table; D and trimming were resolved from the DNA. The sample carries 220,000 or so clones, around 90% recorded once. Living in 20 to 30 US areas, the participants were between roughly 18 and 89 years of age. Clinical histories supplied by participants themselves formed the basis of cohort assignment. V is TRBV11-3 and J is TRBJ2-1; 14 positions match TRBD2. The TCR originated in a man between 45 and 60 years old who had been exposed to COVID-19. Sequencing used PBMCs or T cells enriched from blood (not recorded which). CDR3 residues: CASSLGYGLAGGLDNEQFF. CDR3 nucleotides: TGTGCCAGCAGCTTAGGGTACGGACTAGCGGGAGGTTTAGACAATGAGCAGTTCTTC.